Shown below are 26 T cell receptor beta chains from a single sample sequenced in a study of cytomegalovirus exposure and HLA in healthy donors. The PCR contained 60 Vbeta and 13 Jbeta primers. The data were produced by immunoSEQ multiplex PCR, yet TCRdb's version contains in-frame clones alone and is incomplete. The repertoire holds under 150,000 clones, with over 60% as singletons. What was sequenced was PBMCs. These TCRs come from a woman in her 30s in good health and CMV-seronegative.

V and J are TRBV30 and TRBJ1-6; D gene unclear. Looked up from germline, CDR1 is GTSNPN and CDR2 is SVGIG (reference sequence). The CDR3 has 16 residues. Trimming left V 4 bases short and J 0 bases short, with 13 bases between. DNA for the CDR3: TGTGCCTGGACCGCCCTCGTCAGCTCCTATAATTCACCCCTCCACTTT. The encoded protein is CAWTALVSSYNSPLHF.

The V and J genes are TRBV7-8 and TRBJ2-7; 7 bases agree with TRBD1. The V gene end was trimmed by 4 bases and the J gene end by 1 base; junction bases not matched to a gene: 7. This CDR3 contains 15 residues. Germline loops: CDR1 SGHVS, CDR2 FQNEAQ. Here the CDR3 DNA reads TGTGCCAGCAGCTCTCGACAGGGCCCTTCCTACGAGCAGTACTTC. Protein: CASSSRQGPSYEQYF. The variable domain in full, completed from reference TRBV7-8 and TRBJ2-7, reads GAGVSQSPRYKVAKRGQDVALRCDPISGHVSLFWYQQALGQGPEFLTYFQNEAQLDKSGLPSDRFFAERPEGSVSTLKIQRTQQEDSAVYLCASSSRQGPSYEQYFGPGTRLTVT.

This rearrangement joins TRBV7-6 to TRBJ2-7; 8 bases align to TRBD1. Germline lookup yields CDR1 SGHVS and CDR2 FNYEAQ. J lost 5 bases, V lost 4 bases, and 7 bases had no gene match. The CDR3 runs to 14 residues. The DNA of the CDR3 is TGTGCCAGCAGCTCAAGGACAGGGTCTAACGAGCAGTACTTC. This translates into CASSSRTGSNEQYF.

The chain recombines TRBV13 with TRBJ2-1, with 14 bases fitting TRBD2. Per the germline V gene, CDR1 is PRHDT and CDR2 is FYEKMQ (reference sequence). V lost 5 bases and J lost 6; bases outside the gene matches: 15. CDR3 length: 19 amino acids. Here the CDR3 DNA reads TGTGCCAGCAGCGCCGCCCGTCACATGACTAGCGGGGGGGCCAATGAGCAGTTCTTC. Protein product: CASSAARHMTSGGANEQFF.

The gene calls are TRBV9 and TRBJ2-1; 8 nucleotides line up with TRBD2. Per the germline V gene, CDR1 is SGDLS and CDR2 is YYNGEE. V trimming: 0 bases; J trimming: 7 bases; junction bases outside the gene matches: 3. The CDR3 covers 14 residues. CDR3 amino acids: CASSVAGGPNEQFF. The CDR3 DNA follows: TGTGCCAGCAGCGTAGCGGGGGGGCCGAATGAGCAGTTCTTC. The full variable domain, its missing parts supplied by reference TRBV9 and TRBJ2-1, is DSGVTQTPKHLITATGQRVTLRCSPRSGDLSVYWYQQSLDQGLQFLIQYYNGEERAKGNILERFSAQQFPDLHSELNLSSLELGDSALYFCASSVAGGPNEQFFGPGTRLTVL.

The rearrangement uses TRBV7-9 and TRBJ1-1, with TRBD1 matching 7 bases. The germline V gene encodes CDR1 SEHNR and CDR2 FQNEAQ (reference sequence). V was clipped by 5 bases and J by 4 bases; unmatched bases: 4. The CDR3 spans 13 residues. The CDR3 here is CASSPTGTTEAFF. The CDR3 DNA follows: TGTGCCAGCAGCCCGACAGGGACCACTGAAGCTTTCTTT. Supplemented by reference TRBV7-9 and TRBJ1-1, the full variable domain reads DTGVSQNPRHKITKRGQNVTFRCDPISEHNRLYWYRQTLGQGPEFLTYFQNEAQLEKSRLLSDRFSAERPKGSFSTLEIQRTEQGDSAMYLCASSPTGTTEAFFGQGTRLTVV.

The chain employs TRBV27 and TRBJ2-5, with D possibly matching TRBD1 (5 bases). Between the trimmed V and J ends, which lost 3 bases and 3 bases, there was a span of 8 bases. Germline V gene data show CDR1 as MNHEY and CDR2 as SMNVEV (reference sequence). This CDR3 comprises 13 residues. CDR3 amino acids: CASSFRGKETQYF. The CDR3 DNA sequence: TGTGCCAGCAGTTTTAGGGGAAAAGAGACCCAGTACTTC.

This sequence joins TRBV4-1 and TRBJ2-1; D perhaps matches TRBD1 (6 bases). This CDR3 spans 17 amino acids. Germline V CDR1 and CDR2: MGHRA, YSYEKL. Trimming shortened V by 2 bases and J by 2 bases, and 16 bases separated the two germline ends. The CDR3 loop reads CASSQFRDKSPYNEQFF. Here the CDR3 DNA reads TGCGCCAGCAGCCAATTCCGGGACAAATCGCCCTACAATGAGCAGTTCTTC.

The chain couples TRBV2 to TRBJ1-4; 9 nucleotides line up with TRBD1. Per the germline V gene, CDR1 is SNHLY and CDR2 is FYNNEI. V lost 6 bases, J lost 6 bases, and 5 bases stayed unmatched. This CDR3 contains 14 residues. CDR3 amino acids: CASRVDRGYEKLFF. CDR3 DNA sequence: TGTGCCAGCAGAGTGGACAGGGGATATGAAAAACTGTTTTTT.

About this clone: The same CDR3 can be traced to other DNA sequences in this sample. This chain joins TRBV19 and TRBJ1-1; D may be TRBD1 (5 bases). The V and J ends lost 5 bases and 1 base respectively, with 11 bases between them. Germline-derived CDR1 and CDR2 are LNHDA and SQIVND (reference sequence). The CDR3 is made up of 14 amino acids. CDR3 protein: CASSSQGGNTEAFF. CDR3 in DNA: TGTGCCAGTAGTTCCCAGGGCGGGAACACTGAAGCTTTCTTT.

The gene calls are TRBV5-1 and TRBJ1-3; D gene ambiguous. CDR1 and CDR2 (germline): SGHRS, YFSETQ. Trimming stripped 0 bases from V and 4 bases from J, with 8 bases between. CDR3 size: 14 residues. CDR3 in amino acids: CASSLGLSGNTIYF. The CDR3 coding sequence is TGCGCCAGCAGCTTGGGATTGAGCGGAAACACCATATATTTT. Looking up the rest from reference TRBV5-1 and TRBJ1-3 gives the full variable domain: KAGVTQTPRYLIKTRGQQVTLSCSPISGHRSVSWYQQTPGQGLQFLFEYFSETQRNKGNFPGRFSGRQFSNSRSEMNVSTLELGDSALYLCASSLGLSGNTIYFGEGSWLTVV.

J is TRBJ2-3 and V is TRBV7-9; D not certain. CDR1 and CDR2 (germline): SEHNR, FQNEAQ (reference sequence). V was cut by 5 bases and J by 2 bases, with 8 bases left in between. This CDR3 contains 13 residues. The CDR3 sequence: CASSPDTTDTQYF. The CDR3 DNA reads TGTGCCAGCAGCCCCGACACCACAGATACGCAGTATTTT.

The CDR3 coding sequence is TGTGCCAGCTCCCCCGAGGATGAGCAGTTCTTC. Its translation: CASSPEDEQFF. The chain joins TRBV2 to TRBJ2-7, with D uncertain. The J call is in doubt because the DNA end fits TRBJ2-1 better. The germline CDR1 and CDR2 sequences are SNHLY and FYNNEI. CDR3 length: 11 amino acids.

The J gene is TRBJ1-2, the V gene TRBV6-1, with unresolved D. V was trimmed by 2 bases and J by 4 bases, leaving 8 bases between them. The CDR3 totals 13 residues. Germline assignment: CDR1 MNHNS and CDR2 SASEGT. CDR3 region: CASSEPPVYGYTF. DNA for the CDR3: TGTGCCAGCAGTGAACCTCCCGTCTATGGCTACACCTTC.

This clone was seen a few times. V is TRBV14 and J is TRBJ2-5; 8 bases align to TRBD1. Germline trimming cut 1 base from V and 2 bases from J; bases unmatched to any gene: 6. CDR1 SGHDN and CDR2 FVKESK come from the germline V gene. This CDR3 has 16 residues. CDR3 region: CASSQVFGTGQETQYF. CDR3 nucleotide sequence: TGTGCCAGCAGCCAAGTGTTCGGGACAGGACAAGAGACCCAGTACTTC.

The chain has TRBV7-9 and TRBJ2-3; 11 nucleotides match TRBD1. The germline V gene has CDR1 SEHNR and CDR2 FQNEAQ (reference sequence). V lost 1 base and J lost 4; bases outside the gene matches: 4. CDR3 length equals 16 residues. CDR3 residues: CASSLVGQGAPDTQYF. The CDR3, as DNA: TGTGCCAGCAGCTTAGTCGGACAGGGGGCCCCAGATACGCAGTATTTT.

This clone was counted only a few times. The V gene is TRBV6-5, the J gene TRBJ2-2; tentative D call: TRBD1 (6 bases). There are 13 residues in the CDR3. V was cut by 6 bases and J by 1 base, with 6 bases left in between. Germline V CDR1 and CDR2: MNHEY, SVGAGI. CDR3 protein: CASRQGNTGELFF. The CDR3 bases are TGTGCCAGCAGACAGGGGAACACCGGGGAGCTGTTTTTT.

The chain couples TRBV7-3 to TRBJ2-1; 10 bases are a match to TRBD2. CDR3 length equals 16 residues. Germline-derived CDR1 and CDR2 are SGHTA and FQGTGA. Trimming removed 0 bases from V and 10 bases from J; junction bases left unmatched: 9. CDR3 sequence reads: CASSLTLGSGGSEQFF. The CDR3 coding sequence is TGTGCCAGCAGCTTAACTCTGGGTAGCGGGGGGTCGGAGCAGTTCTTC.

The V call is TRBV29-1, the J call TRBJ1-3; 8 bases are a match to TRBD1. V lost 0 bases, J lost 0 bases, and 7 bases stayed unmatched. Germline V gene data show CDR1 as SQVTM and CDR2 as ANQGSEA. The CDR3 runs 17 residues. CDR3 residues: CSVEDTTGAFSGNTIYF. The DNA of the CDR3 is TGCAGCGTTGAAGATACGACAGGGGCCTTCTCTGGAAACACCATATATTTT.

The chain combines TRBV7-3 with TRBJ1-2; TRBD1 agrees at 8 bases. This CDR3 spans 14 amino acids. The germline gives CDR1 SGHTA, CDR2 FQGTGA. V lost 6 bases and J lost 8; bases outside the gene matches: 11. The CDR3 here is CASSRIQGGEGYTF. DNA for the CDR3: TGTGCCAGCAGTCGCATACAGGGGGGGGAGGGCTACACCTTC.

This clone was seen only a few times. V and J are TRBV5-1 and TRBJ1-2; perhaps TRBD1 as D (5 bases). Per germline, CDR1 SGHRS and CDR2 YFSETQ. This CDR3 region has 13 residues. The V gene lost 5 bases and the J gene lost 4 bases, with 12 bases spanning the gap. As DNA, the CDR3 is TGCGCCAGCAGGCAGACAGCGCTCTATGGCTACACCTTC. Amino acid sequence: CASRQTALYGYTF.

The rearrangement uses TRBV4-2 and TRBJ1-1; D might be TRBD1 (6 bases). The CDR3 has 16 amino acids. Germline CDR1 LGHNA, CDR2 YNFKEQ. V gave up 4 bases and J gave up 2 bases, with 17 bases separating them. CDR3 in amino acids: CASSPSSRGSNTEAFF. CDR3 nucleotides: TGTGCCAGCAGCCCATCGAGCAGGGGAAGCAACACTGAAGCTTTCTTT.

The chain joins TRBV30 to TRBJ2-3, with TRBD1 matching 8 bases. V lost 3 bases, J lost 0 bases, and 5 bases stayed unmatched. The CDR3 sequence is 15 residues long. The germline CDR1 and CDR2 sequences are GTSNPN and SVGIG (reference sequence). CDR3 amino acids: CAWSRGPLSTDTQYF. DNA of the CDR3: TGTGCCTGGAGCAGGGGGCCCCTTAGCACAGATACGCAGTATTTT.

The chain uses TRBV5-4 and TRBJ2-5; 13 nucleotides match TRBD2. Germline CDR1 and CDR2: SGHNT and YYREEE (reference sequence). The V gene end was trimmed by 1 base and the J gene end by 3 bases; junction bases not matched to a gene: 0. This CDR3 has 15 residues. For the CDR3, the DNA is TGTGCCAGCAGCTTGACTAGCGGGGGGGAAGAGACCCAGTACTTC. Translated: CASSLTSGGEETQYF.

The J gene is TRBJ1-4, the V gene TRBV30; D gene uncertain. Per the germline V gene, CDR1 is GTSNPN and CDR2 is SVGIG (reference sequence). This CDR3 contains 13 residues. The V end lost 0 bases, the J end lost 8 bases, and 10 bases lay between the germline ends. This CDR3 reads CAWSVLQVEKLFF. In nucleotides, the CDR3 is TGTGCCTGGAGTGTACTTCAAGTCGAAAAACTGTTTTTT.

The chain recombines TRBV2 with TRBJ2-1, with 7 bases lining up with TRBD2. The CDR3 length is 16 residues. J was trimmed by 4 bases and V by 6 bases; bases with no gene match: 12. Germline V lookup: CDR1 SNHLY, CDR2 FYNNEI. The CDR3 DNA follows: TGTGCCAGCAGCGGAACGGGGAGGGCAGGTTACAATGAGCAGTTCTTC. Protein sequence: CASSGTGRAGYNEQFF.